These 9 T cell receptor beta chains were all obtained from the same sample, sequenced in a study of cytomegalovirus exposure and HLA in healthy donors. Primers included in the PCR were 60 Vbeta and 13 Jbeta primers. Some clones are missing from TCRdb's copy, which holds only in-frame ones; the method was immunoSEQ multiplex PCR. The repertoire holds under 100,000 clones, with around 81% as singletons. The material sequenced was PBMCs. The receptors shown here come from a man aged 18 to 30 in good health and CMV-seropositive.

This clone appeared once. The rearrangement uses TRBV4-2 and TRBJ1-1, with 7 positions matching TRBD1. The V gene's germline CDR1 is LGHNA and CDR2 YNFKEQ. The CDR3 loop spans 16 amino acids. V dropped 4 bases and J dropped 4; count of bases not matched to a gene: 12. The chain's CDR3 is CASSPRTGPTATEAFF. For the CDR3, the DNA is TGTGCCAGCAGCCCACGGACAGGTCCAACCGCCACTGAAGCTTTCTTT.

CDR3 amino acids: CASSLVAGAKNIQYF. CDR3 bases: TGTGCCAGCAGCTTAGTTGCCGGGGCCAAAAACATTCAGTACTTC. The chain links TRBV11-2 to TRBJ2-4; no reliable D call. CDR1 and CDR2 (germline): SGHAT, FQNNGV. This CDR3 is 15 amino acids long. V was cut by 1 base and J by 1 base, with 8 bases left in between.

CDR3 sequence: CASTFRVSDTQYF. CDR3 nucleotides: TGTGCCAGCACCTTTAGAGTATCAGATACGCAGTATTTT. V and J are TRBV28 and TRBJ2-3, with no clear D. Trimming shortened V by 7 bases and J by 4 bases, and 12 bases separated the two germline ends. The germline gives CDR1 MDHEN, CDR2 SYDVKM. CDR3 length equals 13 residues.

The J gene is TRBJ2-7, the V gene TRBV5-8, with 7 bases matching TRBD1. The CDR3 loop spans 14 amino acids. From germline, CDR1 is SGHTS and CDR2 YDEGEE. The J segment lost 2 bases and the V segment lost 4 bases, leaving 6 bases of the junction unmatched. CDR3 DNA: TGTGCCAGCAGCCACACCGGGACAGCCTACGAGCAGTACTTC. Its protein product is CASSHTGTAYEQYF. The entire variable domain, with the rest obtained from reference TRBV5-8 and TRBJ2-7, is as follows: EAGVTQSPTHLIKTRGQQATLRCSPISGHTSVYWYQQALGLGLQFLLWYDEGEERNRGNFPPRFSGRQFPNYSSELNVNALELEDSALYLCASSHTGTAYEQYFGPGTRLTVT.

The chain joins TRBV4-1 to TRBJ2-3; no clear D gene. Trimming cost V 0 bases and J 0 bases, with 7 bases left between them. This CDR3 has 15 residues. Germline V gene data show CDR1 as MGHRA and CDR2 as YSYEKL. CDR3 sequence: CASSQDWPSTDTQYF. CDR3 bases: TGCGCCAGCAGCCAAGACTGGCCTAGCACAGATACGCAGTATTTT.

This chain uses TRBV4-1 with TRBJ2-7; D may be TRBD1 (5 bases). Trimming cost V 3 bases and J 4 bases, with 19 bases left between them. The CDR3 is made up of 16 amino acids. Germline V CDR1 and CDR2: MGHRA, YSYEKL. The CDR3 protein is CASSHLRQPLGYEQYF. The CDR3, as DNA: TGCGCCAGCAGCCACCTCAGACAGCCCCTAGGGTACGAGCAGTACTTC.

This clone has only one observation. CDR3 in DNA: TGCGCCAGCAGTCCCAGGGGGCATGGACAGCCCCAGCATTTT. Translated: CASSPRGHGQPQHF. This chain joins TRBV10-2 and TRBJ1-5; TRBD1 matches 8 bases. With V trimmed by 5 bases and J by 7 bases, 7 bases remained unmatched. Germline V lookup: CDR1 WSHSY, CDR2 SAAADI. The CDR3 extends over 14 amino acids.

The chain employs TRBV10-1 and TRBJ2-7, with a tentative D call TRBD2 (5 bases). CDR1 WNHNN and CDR2 SYGVQD come from the germline V gene (reference sequence). V shed 4 bases and J shed 5 bases, with 9 bases lying between them. This CDR3 is 12 amino acids long. The CDR3 DNA reads as TGCGCCAGCAGTGCGGGGATCCACGAGCAGTACTTC. Translating it yields CASSAGIHEQYF.

V and J are TRBV4-2 and TRBJ2-7; 12 bases line up with TRBD2. The V segment lost 1 base and the J segment 2 bases; nucleotides outside the gene matches: 6. The length of the CDR3 is 17 residues. Looked up from germline, CDR1 is LGHNA and CDR2 is YNFKEQ. CDR3 in DNA: TGTGCCAGCAGCCAAGTTACCCGACTAGCGGGAGCCTACGAGCAGTACTTC. Its protein product is CASSQVTRLAGAYEQYF.